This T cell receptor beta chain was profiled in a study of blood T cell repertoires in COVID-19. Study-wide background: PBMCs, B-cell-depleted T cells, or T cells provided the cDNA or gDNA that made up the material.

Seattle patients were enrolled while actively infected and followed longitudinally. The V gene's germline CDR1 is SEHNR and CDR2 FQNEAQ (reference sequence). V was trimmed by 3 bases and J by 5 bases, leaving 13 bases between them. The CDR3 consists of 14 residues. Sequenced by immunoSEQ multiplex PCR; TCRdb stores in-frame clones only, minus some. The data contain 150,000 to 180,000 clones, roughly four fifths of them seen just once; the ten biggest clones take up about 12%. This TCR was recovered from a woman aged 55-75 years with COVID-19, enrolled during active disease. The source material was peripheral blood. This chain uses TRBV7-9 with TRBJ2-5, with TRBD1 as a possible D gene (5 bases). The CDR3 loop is CASSFLGLGETQYF. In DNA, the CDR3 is TGTGCCAGCAGCTTTCTGGGGCTAGGGGAGACCCAGTACTTC.